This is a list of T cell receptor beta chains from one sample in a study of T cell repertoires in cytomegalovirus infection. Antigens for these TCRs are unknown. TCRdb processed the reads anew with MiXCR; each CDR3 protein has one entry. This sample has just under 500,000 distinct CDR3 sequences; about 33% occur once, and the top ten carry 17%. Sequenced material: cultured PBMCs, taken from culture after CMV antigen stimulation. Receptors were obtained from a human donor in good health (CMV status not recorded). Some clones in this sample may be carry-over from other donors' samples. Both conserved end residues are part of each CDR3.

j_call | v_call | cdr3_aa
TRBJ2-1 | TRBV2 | CASQRGAYNEQFF
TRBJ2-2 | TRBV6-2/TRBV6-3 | CASSRRLALNTGELFF
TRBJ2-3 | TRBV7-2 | CASSRDRQGLFNTQYF
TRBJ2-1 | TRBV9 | CASSSGLAGGSTEQFF
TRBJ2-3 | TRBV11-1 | CASSLSLPDTQYF
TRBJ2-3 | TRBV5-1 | CASSPVRGGNTDTQYF
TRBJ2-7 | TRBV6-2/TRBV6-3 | CASSYLPDKRYEQYF
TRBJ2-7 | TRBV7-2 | CASSLGTGLEQYF
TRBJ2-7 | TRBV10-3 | CASRQGDSYEQYF
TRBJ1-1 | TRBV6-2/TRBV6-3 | CASSPRGRGGPTEAFF
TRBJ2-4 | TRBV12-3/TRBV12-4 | CASSLAGQLAKNIQYF
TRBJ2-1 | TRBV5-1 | CASSFNSGEQFF
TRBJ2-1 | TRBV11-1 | CASSRQGQNEQFF
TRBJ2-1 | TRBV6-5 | CASRHKTGLAGVLQFF
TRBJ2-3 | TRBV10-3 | CAIRERGRLGQTLTDTQYF
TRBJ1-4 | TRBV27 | CASKYSATNEKLFF
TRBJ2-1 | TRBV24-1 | CATSEQGAPPEREQFF
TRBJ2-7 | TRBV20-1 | CSAGRLHRSYEQYF
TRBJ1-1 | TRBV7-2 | CASSLKTGPTEAFF
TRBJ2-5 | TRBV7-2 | CASSPGVGGQETQYF
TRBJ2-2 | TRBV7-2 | CASSPAPGQGAGELFF
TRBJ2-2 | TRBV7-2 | CASSHSGTGRPGELFF
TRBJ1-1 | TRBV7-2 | CASSPYSKSEAFF
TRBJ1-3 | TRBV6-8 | CARSPSGRGNGNTIYF
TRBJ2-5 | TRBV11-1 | CASSLVPGRLQETQYF
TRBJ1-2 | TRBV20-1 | CSAWDVGYGYTF
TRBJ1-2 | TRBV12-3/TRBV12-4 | CASSQTGNYGYTF
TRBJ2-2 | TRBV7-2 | CASRFSRNIPGELFF
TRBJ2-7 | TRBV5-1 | CASSEGDAYEQYF
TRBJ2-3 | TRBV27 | CASSLFRGRSTDTQYF
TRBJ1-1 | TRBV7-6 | CASSQITEAFF
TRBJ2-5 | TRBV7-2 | CASSGSGGGETQYF
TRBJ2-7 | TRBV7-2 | CASSQAETYEQYF
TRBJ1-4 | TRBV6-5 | CASAAQGGEKLFF
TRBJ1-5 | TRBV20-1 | CSARESGRDINQPQHF
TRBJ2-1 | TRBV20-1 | CSARGLAGGTYNEQFF
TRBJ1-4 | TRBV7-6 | CASSPRQGGEKLFF
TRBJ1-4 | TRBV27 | CASSSLGTTNEKLFF
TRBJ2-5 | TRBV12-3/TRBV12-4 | CASTIARAETQYF
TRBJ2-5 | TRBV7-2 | CASSLIGQGGETQYF
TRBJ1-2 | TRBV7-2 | CASSSYPDRDGGYTF
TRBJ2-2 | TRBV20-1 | CSAQKRLGPYTGELFF
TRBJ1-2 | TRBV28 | CASSPDTSGYTF